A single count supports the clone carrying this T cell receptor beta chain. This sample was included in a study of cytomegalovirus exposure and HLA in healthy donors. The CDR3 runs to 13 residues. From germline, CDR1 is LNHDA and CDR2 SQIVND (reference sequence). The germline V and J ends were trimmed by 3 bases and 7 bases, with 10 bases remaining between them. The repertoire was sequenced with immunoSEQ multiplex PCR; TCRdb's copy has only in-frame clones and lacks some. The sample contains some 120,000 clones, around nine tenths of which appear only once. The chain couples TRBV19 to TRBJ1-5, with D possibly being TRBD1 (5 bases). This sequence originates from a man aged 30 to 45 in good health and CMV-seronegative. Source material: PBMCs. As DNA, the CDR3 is TGTGCCAGTAGTATCAGGGAGGGACAGCCCCAGCATTTT. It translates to CASSIREGQPQHF. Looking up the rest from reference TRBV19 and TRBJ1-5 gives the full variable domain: DGGITQSPKYLFRKEGQNVTLSCEQNLNHDAMYWYRQDPGQGLRLIYYSQIVNDFQKGDIAEGYSVSREKKESFPLTVTSAQKNPTAFYLCASSIREGQPQHFGDGTRLSIL.